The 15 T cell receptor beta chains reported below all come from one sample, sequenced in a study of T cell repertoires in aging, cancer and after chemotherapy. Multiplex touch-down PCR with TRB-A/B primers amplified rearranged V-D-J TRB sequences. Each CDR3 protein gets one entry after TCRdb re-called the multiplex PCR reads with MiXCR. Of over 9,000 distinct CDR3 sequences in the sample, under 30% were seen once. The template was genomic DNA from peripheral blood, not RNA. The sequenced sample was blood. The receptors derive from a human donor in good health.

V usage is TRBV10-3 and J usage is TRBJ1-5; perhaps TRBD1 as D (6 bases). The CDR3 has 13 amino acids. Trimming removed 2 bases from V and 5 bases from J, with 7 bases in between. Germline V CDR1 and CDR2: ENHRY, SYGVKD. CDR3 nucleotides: TGTGCCATCAGTGAGGAGGGGGATCAGCCCCAGCATTTT. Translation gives CAISEEGDQPQHF.

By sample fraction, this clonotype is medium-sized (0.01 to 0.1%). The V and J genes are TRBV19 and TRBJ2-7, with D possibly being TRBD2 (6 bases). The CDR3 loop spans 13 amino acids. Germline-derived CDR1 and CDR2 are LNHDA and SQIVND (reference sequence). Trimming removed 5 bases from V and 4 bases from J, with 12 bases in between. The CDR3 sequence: CASSAGSGYEQYF. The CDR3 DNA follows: TGTGCCAGTAGTGCGGGGTCGGGGTACGAGCAGTACTTC.

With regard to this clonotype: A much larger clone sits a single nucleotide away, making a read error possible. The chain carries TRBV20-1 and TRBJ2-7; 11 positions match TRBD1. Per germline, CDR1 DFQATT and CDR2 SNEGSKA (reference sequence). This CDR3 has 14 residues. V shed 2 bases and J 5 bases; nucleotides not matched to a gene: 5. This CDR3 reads CSARQGQGAHEQYF. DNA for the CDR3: TGCAGTGCTAGACAAGGACAGGGGGCCCACGAGCAGTACTTC.

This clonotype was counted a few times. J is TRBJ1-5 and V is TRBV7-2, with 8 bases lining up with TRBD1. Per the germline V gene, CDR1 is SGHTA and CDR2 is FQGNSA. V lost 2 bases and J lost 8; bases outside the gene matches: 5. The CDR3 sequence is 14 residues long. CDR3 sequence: CASSLQGAGEPQHF. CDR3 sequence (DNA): TGTGCCAGCAGCTTACAGGGGGCAGGAGAGCCCCAGCATTTT.

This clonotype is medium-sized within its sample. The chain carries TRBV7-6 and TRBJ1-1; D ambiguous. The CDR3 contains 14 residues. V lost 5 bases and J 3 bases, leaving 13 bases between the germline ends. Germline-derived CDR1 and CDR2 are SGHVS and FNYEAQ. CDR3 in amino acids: CASSIRGGDTEAFF. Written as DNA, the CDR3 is TGTGCCAGCAGCATACGGGGTGGGGACACTGAAGCTTTCTTT.

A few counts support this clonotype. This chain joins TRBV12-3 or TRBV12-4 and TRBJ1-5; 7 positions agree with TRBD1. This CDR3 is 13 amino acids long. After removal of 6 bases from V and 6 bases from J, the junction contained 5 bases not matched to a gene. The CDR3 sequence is CASSTTGVQPQHF. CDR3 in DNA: TGTGCCAGCAGCACTACAGGGGTTCAGCCCCAGCATTTT.

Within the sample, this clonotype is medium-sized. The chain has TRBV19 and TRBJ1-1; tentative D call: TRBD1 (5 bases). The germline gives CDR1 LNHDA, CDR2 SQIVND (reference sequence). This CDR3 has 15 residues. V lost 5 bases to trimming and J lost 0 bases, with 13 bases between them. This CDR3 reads CASSVRTLMNTEAFF. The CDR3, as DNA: TGTGCCAGTAGTGTACGGACACTTATGAACACTGAAGCTTTCTTT. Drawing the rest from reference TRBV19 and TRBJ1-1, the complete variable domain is DGGITQSPKYLFRKEGQNVTLSCEQNLNHDAMYWYRQDPGQGLRLIYYSQIVNDFQKGDIAEGYSVSREKKESFPLTVTSAQKNPTAFYLCASSVRTLMNTEAFFGQGTRLTVV.

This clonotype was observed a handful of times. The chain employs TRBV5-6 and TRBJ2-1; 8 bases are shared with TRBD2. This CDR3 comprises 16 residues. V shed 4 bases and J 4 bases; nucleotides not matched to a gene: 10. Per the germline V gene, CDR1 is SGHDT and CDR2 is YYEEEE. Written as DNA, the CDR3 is TGTGCCAGCAGCAATTGGGGTAGCGGGGCTTACAATGAGCAGTTCTTC. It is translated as CASSNWGSGAYNEQFF.

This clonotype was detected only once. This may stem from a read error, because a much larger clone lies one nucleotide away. The CDR3 spells CASSLRQRDEQYF. The CDR3 bases are TGTGCCAGCAGTTTACGACAGAGGGACGAGCAGTACTTC. The gene calls are TRBV27 and TRBJ2-7; D possibly matches TRBD1 or TRBD2 (5 bases each). V was clipped by 2 bases and J by 5 bases, with 10 bases between them. This CDR3 has 13 amino acids. Germline CDR1 reads MNHEY; CDR2 reads SMNVEV (reference sequence).

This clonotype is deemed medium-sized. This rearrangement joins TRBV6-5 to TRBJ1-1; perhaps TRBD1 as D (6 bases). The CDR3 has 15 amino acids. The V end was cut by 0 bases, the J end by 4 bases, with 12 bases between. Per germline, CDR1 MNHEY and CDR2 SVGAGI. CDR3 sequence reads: CASSYSAGVGTEAFF. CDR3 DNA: TGTGCCAGCAGTTACTCGGCAGGGGTCGGCACTGAAGCTTTCTTT.

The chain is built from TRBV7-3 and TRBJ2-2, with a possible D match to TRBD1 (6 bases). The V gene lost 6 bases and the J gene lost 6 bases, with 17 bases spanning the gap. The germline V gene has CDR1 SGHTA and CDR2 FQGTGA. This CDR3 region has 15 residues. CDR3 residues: CASRPTGTRAGELFF. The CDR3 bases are TGTGCCAGCAGACCCACCGGGACAAGGGCCGGGGAGCTGTTTTTT.

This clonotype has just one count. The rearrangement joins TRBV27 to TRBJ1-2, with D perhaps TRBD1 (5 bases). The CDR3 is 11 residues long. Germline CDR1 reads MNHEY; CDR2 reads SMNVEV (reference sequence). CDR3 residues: CVSSQGYGYTF. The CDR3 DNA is TGTGTTAGCAGCCAGGGCTATGGCTACACCTTC.

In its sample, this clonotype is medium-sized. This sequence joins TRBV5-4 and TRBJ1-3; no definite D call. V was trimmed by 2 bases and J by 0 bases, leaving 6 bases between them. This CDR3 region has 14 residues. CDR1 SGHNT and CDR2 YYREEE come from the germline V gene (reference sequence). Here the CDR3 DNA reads TGTGCCAGCAGCTTACAGAGCTCTGGAAACACCATATATTTT. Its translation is CASSLQSSGNTIYF.

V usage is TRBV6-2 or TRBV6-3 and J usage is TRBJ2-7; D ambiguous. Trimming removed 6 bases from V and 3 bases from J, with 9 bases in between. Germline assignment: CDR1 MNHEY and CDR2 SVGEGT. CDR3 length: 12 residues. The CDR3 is CASSPHHYEQYF. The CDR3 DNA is TGTGCCAGCAGCCCCCACCACTACGAGCAGTACTTC.

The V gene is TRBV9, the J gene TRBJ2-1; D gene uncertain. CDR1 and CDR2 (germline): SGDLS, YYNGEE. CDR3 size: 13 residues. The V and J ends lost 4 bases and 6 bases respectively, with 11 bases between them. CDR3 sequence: CASSSGRLNEQFF. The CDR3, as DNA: TGTGCCAGCAGCTCAGGCCGCCTCAATGAGCAGTTCTTC.